Reported below is one T cell receptor (beta chain). The antigen it binds to is not known. No base quality information exists; no much larger clone differs at one position. The sample originates from a study of shared clonotypes between healthy human individuals (dated by TCRdb to between 2020 and 2021). Regarding the study in general: A few men and a couple of women, aged 18 to 49 years, made up the cohort. To estimate repertoire size and how much clonotype sharing occurs between individuals, the study deeply sequenced the blood TCR repertoires of several healthy adults. Libraries were prepared and TCR repertoires were sequenced by different laboratories using diverse techniques, in order to increase sequencing depth and limit assay-specific biases. Leukapheresis yielded between about 0.85 and 10 billion PBMCs per donor.

Summary of the overall study and its limitations: The small number of donors limited the genetic and exposure-history diversity represented. Sampling was limited to blood, and TCR repertoires in tissue likely differ from TCR repertoires in blood. Pairwise subsampling led to the expectation that sequencing depth would affect the degree of clonotype sharing among donors.

Using the deep immunoSEQ assay, TCR CDR3 regions were amplified from genomic DNA by multiplex PCR. Extracted genomic DNA from each cell subset was distributed evenly across all wells of several immunoSEQ 96-well plates, and each plate was treated as a replicate. For unsorted PBMC, each replicate PCR was loaded with roughly 270 ng genomic DNA, equivalent to 25,000 to 35,000 T cell genomes. Genomic DNA from unsorted PBMC was sequenced over ten immunoSEQ deep assay plates. The purified libraries were quantified using a Qubit 3.0 fluorometer, sized with a Bioanalyzer 2100, and then quantified again using the KAPA Library Quantification kit. Every immunoSEQ 96-well plate was sequenced on a separate single-read 150-cycle Illumina NextSeq 550 flow cell. The study's own analysis went as follows. Because the immunoSEQ output included only junctional sequences and no quality scores, the filtering could not be the same as the filtering used for full-length reads. Sequences were annotated with PyIR, a Python wrapper for IgBLAST v1.9, using IMGT germline references to assign V/J genes and CDR3. Reads were filtered out if the reads had weak V/J assignments (E-value above 1e-6), no CDR3, stop codons, out-of-frame junctions, or ambiguous translated residues. A V3J clonotype was defined by an identical inferred V gene, J gene, and CDR3 amino acid sequence. To compute the percentage overlap between repertoires, the number of shared unique clonotypes was divided by the size of the smaller repertoire. Three approaches were used to assess repertoire richness: RTK rarefaction, the Chao1 estimator, and Recon v2.1 estimates of unobserved clonotypes. TCRdb mirrors the immuneACCESS table, restricted to in-frame sequences. Some clones are absent from its copies; in checked studies, under half trace to an unresolved V gene, and the reason for the others is unknown. That table is the source of V, J and clone size, and D and trimming were worked out from the DNA. For this sample the table gives fewer than 550,000 clones, of which over 75% were detected only once. The top ten hold around 12% of the sample.

Donors were healthy HIV-negative adults with no recently reported acute infections or vaccinations. Every donor was a Caucasian adult living in Nashville, Tennessee, USA. For unsorted samples, 90 million to 95 million PBMCs were counted, and genomic DNA was extracted using the QIAamp DNA Blood Mini kit. After blood collection by leukapheresis, PBMCs were isolated using Ficoll-Histopaque density gradient centrifugation and then cryopreserved in the vapor phase of liquid nitrogen. CDR1 and CDR2 were assigned from the germline V gene (reference sequence) as SGHNT and YYREEE. The CDR3 holds 13 amino acids from the cysteine to the phenylalanine. The kept DNA is CDR3 alone, 39 bases in frame from the first base. At the junction V is shortened by 7 bases and J by 3 bases, with 12 bases in between.

The chain joins TRBV5-4 to TRBJ2-3; TRBD2 could be the D gene, as 6 bases match. The sample taken for sequencing was PBMCs. The receptor was derived from a middle-aged woman in good health. Some clones in this sample may be carry-over from other donors' samples. The CDR3 here reads CASGIAATDTQYF. The DNA is TGTGCCAGCGGGATAGCGGCTACAGATACGCAGTATTTT. The CDR3 plus the reference TRBV5-4 and TRBJ2-3 genes for the other parts give the full variable domain: ETGVTQSPTHLIKTRGQQVTLRCSSQSGHNTVSWYQQALGQGPQFIFQYYREEENGRGNFPPRFSGLQFPNYSSELNVNALELDDSALYLCASGIAATDTQYFGPGTRLTVL.